These 18 T cell receptor beta chains came from one sample sequenced in a study of blood T cell repertoires in COVID-19. Profiling relied on immunoSEQ multiplex PCR, and the TCRdb table lists in-frame clones only, not all of them. This repertoire shows around 57,000 clones, 85% to 95% found once; its top ten account for about 4%. The sequenced sample was peripheral blood. These receptors came from a man aged 45-60 years with acute or convalescent COVID-19.

The chain employs TRBV3-1 (or the pseudogene TRBV3-2) and TRBJ1-1; 10 bases map to TRBD1. Germline CDR1 reads LGHDT; CDR2 reads YNNKEL (reference sequence). Losses at the gene ends were 2 bases for V and 5 bases for J; bases not matched to a gene: 8. This CDR3 is 16 amino acids long. The CDR3, as DNA: TGTGCCAGCAGCCAAACTTTGGGACAGGGGATGACTGAAGCTTTCTTT. Translation: CASSQTLGQGMTEAFF.

The chain joins TRBV30 to TRBJ1-1; TRBD1 matches at 8 bases. There are 13 residues in the CDR3. In germline, CDR1 is GTSNPN, CDR2 SVGIG (reference sequence). V gave up 4 bases and J gave up 5 bases; unmatched junction bases: 6. The CDR3 nucleotides read TGTGCCTGGATTCGCCGGGACAGGACTGAAGCTTTCTTT. This sequence encodes CAWIRRDRTEAFF. Based on the CDR3 plus reference TRBV30 and TRBJ1-1, the full variable domain is SQTIHQWPATLVQPVGSPLSLECTVEGTSNPNLYWYRQAAGRGLQLLFYSVGIGQISSEVPQNLSASRPQDRQFILSSKKLLLSDSGFYLCAWIRRDRTEAFFGQGTRLTVV.

The rearrangement joins TRBV5-1 to TRBJ2-7; D is ambiguous. CDR1 and CDR2 (germline): SGHRS, YFSETQ. V gave up 3 bases and J gave up 0 bases, with 10 bases separating them. This CDR3 spans 14 amino acids. This chain's CDR3 is CASSSLQTSYEQYF. The CDR3 DNA sequence: TGCGCCAGCAGCTCATTACAGACCTCCTACGAGCAGTACTTC.

This clone came up once. The V call is TRBV24-1, the J call TRBJ2-3; 12 positions agree with TRBD2. The CDR3 sequence is 17 residues long. Germline V CDR1 and CDR2: KGHDR, SFDVKD. The V segment lost 3 bases and the J segment 9 bases; nucleotides outside the gene matches: 12. DNA of the CDR3: TGTGCCACCAGTGATCCCTCACCGGGACTAGCGGGCGGAACGCAGTATTTT. Protein product: CATSDPSPGLAGGTQYF.

V and J are TRBV5-5 and TRBJ2-7, with TRBD1 identical over 10 bases. CDR3 size: 15 residues. CDR1 is SGHKS, CDR2 YYEKEE, per germline (reference sequence). Trimming at V came to 4 bases and at J to 1 base, leaving 5 bases not matched to a gene. CDR3 nucleotide sequence: TGTGCCAGCAGCGGAGGGGACAGGGGTTCCTACGAGCAGTACTTC. It yields the protein CASSGGDRGSYEQYF. Looking up the rest from reference TRBV5-5 and TRBJ2-7 gives the full variable domain: DAGVTQSPTHLIKTRGQQVTLRCSPISGHKSVSWYQQVLGQGPQFIFQYYEKEERGRGNFPDRFSARQFPNYSSELNVNALLLGDSALYLCASSGGDRGSYEQYFGPGTRLTVT.

The chain recombines TRBV6-4 with TRBJ1-1; the match to TRBD1 covers 7 bases. Germline values: CDR1 MRHNA, CDR2 SNTAGT. After removal of 0 bases from V and 4 bases from J, the junction contained 8 bases not matched to a gene. The CDR3 runs to 16 residues. The CDR3 protein is CASSDSINRGSTEAFF. CDR3 bases: TGTGCCAGCAGTGACTCGATTAACAGGGGAAGCACTGAAGCTTTCTTT.

This chain joins TRBV6-5 and TRBJ1-3, with 7 bases that match TRBD1. The CDR3 has 15 amino acids. V was clipped by 6 bases and J by 0 bases; unmatched bases: 5. Germline V gene lookup returns CDR1 MNHEY and CDR2 SVGAGI. DNA of the CDR3: TGTGCCAGCAGCCCAGGGGGGATCTCTGGAAACACCATATATTTT. Residues: CASSPGGISGNTIYF.

The chain carries TRBV6-6 and TRBJ2-1; TRBD1 matches 11 bases. From germline, CDR1 is MNHNY and CDR2 SVGAGI (reference sequence). Trimming took 0 bases from V and 6 from J; bases not matched to a gene: 4. This CDR3 region has 16 residues. CDR3 protein: CASSYSTGTGGNEQFF. CDR3 nucleotides: TGTGCCAGCAGTTACTCTACCGGGACAGGGGGCAATGAGCAGTTCTTC.

This chain links TRBV7-6 with TRBJ2-5; D uncertain. V shed 5 bases and J shed 5 bases, with 15 bases lying between them. Germline CDR1 is SGHVS and CDR2 is FNYEAQ. The CDR3 covers 14 residues. The CDR3 loop is CASSPRGRWETQYF. The CDR3 DNA is TGTGCCAGCAGCCCCCGAGGCCGGTGGGAGACCCAGTACTTC.

The chain couples TRBV5-6 to TRBJ2-3; D not resolved. This CDR3 is built from 15 residues. Germline V gene sequence: CDR1 SGHDT, CDR2 YYEEEE. Trimming took off 4 bases at V and 3 bases at J, with 15 bases between the two ends. CDR3 coding DNA: TGTGCCAGCAGCCTTCGGAGTGAGTGGACAGATACGCAGTATTTT. This encodes CASSLRSEWTDTQYF.

The rearrangement uses TRBV9 and TRBJ2-5, with D possibly being TRBD2 (6 bases). The V end was cut by 2 bases, the J end by 12 bases, with 11 bases between. The CDR3 extends over 11 amino acids. Germline CDR1 and CDR2: SGDLS and YYNGEE. CDR3 residues: CASSVRCGKYF. The DNA for the CDR3 is TGTGCCAGCAGCGTTCGTTGCGGGAAGTACTTC.

CDR3 coding DNA: TGTGCCAGTAGTACAGGGACAGGGAGAGATACGCAGTATTTT. Its translation is CASSTGTGRDTQYF. This chain joins TRBV19 and TRBJ2-3, with 9 positions matching TRBD1. J lost 5 bases, V lost 4 bases, and 4 bases had no gene match. The CDR3 consists of 14 residues. Germline V lookup: CDR1 LNHDA, CDR2 SQIVND (reference sequence).

This sequence joins TRBV11-2 and TRBJ2-7; D is undetermined. Germline V gene lookup returns CDR1 SGHAT and CDR2 FQNNGV. Deletions cut 0 bases from V and 7 bases from J, with 10 bases between. This CDR3 is 13 amino acids long. Here the CDR3 reads CASSLDRVGEQYF. CDR3 nucleotide sequence: TGTGCCAGCAGCTTAGATCGGGTGGGTGAGCAGTACTTC.

The genes are TRBV10-1 and TRBJ2-4, with 9 bases aligning to TRBD2. The CDR3 is 15 amino acids. The germline V gene encodes CDR1 WNHNN and CDR2 SYGVQD (reference sequence). V gave up 6 bases and J gave up 8 bases; unmatched junction bases: 11. The CDR3: CASSQQTSGADIQYF. The CDR3 region has the DNA TGCGCCAGCAGCCAACAGACTAGCGGAGCCGACATTCAGTACTTC.

In its sample, this clone was seen once. The chain combines TRBV10-3 with TRBJ1-4; 7 bases agree with TRBD1. J gave up 6 bases and V 2 bases, and 3 bases lay outside the gene matches. Germline CDR1 and CDR2: ENHRY and SYGVKD. The CDR3 extends over 14 amino acids. The CDR3 DNA sequence: TGTGCCATCAGTGAGGAGGGGGCAGATGAAAAACTGTTTTTT. This codes for CAISEEGADEKLFF.

The rearrangement links TRBV29-1 to TRBJ1-1; 7 bases line up with TRBD1. Germline lookup yields CDR1 SQVTM and CDR2 ANQGSEA. This CDR3 contains 13 residues. J gave up 1 base and V 6 bases, and 5 bases lay outside the gene matches. CDR3 nucleotides: TGCAGCGTGAAAGGGGGCGCGAACACTGAAGCTTTCTTT. Translation: CSVKGGANTEAFF.

J is TRBJ1-2 and V is TRBV24-1; TRBD1 is a possible D gene (6 bases). CDR3 length: 14 residues. V gave up 5 bases and J gave up 4 bases, with 13 bases separating them. Looked up from germline, CDR1 is KGHDR and CDR2 is SFDVKD. The chain's CDR3 is CATSGPDSFYGYTF. The CDR3 DNA reads TGTGCCACCAGTGGTCCGGACAGCTTCTATGGCTACACCTTC.

V gene TRBV6-2 or TRBV6-3 combines with J gene TRBJ2-5, with D possibly TRBD1 on 5 matching bases. Germline V gene sequence: CDR1 MNHEY, CDR2 SVGEGT. V lost 2 bases and J 5 bases, leaving 15 bases between the germline ends. The CDR3 is made up of 15 amino acids. The DNA of the CDR3 is TGTGCCAGCAGTTACAGTAGGGGTAGGTTGGAGACCCAGTACTTC. This encodes CASSYSRGRLETQYF.